This is a list of T cell receptor beta chains from one sample in a study of blood T cell repertoires in COVID-19. The method was immunoSEQ multiplex PCR; TCRdb's version includes in-frame clones alone and lacks a portion of them. The sample contains 300,000 to 400,000 clones, less than 85% of which appear only once. Sequenced input: PBMCs or T cells enriched from blood (not recorded which). The receptor set was obtained from a woman in her 30s who had been exposed to COVID-19. The CDR3 runs from the conserved cysteine through the conserved F or W. The D gene is left open where the match is weak. The size entry is marked missing in some rows and otherwise reads once, few, many or a size class.

clone size	V gene	D gene	J gene	CDR3 protein	CDR3 DNA
few	TRBV15	NA	TRBJ2-7	CATSRDSIPREQYF	TGTGCCACCAGCAGAGATTCCATTCCCCGGGAGCAGTACTTC
few	TRBV12-3/TRBV12-4	NA	TRBJ1-4	CASSLTGHAKLFF	TGTGCCAGCAGTCTCACAGGGCATGCAAAACTGTTTTTT
NA	TRBV6-5	NA	TRBJ2-3	CASSSAGATQYF	TGTGCCAGCAGTTCGGCAGGGGCTACGCAGTATTTT
NA	TRBV9	NA	TRBJ1-1	CASSVAGRDPEAFF	TGTGCCAGCAGCGTAGCTGGGAGGGACCCTGAAGCTTTCTTT
NA	TRBV5-1	NA	TRBJ2-2	CASSLLDRNQNTGELFF	TGCGCCAGCAGCTTACTCGACAGGAACCAAAACACCGGGGAGCTGTTTTTT
NA	TRBV29-1	NA	TRBJ1-6	CSAEVSSNSPLHF	TGCAGCGCCGAGGTATCGTCTAATTCACCCCTCCACTTT
NA	TRBV2	NA	TRBJ2-1	CASSREWGRAGDNEQFF	TGTGCCAGCAGCCGCGAGTGGGGCAGGGCTGGGGACAATGAGCAGTTCTTC
NA	TRBV7-9	TRBD1	TRBJ1-2	CASSAPDGTGSGYTF	TGTGCCAGCAGCGCTCCCGACGGGACAGGTAGCGGCTACACCTTC
NA	TRBV7-8	TRBD1	TRBJ1-3	CASSLVGQGAPGNTIYF	TGTGCCAGCAGCTTAGTCGGACAGGGGGCACCTGGAAACACCATATATTTT
NA	TRBV7-9	NA	TRBJ2-1	CASSSLGIPDSRGNEQFF	TGTGCCAGCAGCTCACTAGGGATTCCTGACAGCAGGGGTAATGAGCAGTTCTTC
NA	TRBV9	NA	TRBJ1-1	CASSVGLGGNTEAFF	TGTGCCAGCAGCGTAGGGTTGGGAGGGAACACTGAAGCTTTCTTT
many	TRBV7-9	NA	TRBJ1-1	CATRWAQRNTEAFF	TGTGCCACCCGATGGGCTCAGAGGAACACTGAAGCTTTCTTT
NA	TRBV7-8	TRBD1	TRBJ1-2	CASSGDRGNSRYGYTF	TGTGCCAGCAGCGGGGACAGGGGAAACTCCCGGTACGGCTACACCTTC
NA	TRBV5-1	NA	TRBJ2-7	CASSPGAGVTYEQYF	TGCGCCAGCAGCCCAGGGGCGGGGGTAACCTACGAGCAGTACTTC
NA	TRBV19	NA	TRBJ1-2	CASSRFEGYYSYGYTF	TGTGCCAGTAGTAGGTTCGAGGGATACTATAGCTATGGCTACACCTTC
NA	TRBV5-1	TRBD2	TRBJ2-1	CASSPTYGGEIVQFF	TGCGCCAGCAGCCCTACGTACGGGGGGGAAATAGTGCAGTTCTTC
few	TRBV30	TRBD1	TRBJ2-5	CAWSVRQGDQETQYF	TGTGCCTGGAGTGTACGACAGGGGGACCAAGAGACCCAGTACTTC
NA	TRBV19	NA	TRBJ1-1	CASSIGREVEAFF	TGTGCCAGTAGTATTGGTCGGGAGGTAGAAGCTTTCTTT
NA	TRBV24-1	TRBD2	TRBJ2-1	CATSDFLPTSGNYNEQFF	TGTGCCACCAGTGATTTTCTTCCGACTAGCGGAAACTACAATGAGCAGTTCTTC
NA	TRBV29-1	NA	TRBJ1-2	CSLGWGDGYTF	TGCAGCCTCGGGTGGGGGGATGGCTACACCTTC
NA	TRBV6-2/TRBV6-3	TRBD2	TRBJ2-7	CASSWGTSFADEQYF	TGTGCCAGCAGCTGGGGGACTAGCTTCGCCGACGAGCAGTACTTC
NA	TRBV28	TRBD2	TRBJ2-1	CASTGGRAYNEQFF	TGTGCCAGCACGGGCGGGAGGGCCTACAATGAGCAGTTCTTC
few	TRBV11-2	TRBD2	TRBJ2-2	CASSLYTRGAGELFF	TGTGCCAGCAGCTTATATACTCGGGGGGCCGGGGAGCTGTTTTTT
NA	TRBV6-5	NA	TRBJ2-7	CASSRSTGNQYF	TGTGCCAGCAGTAGATCCACAGGGAATCAGTACTTC
NA	TRBV30	NA	TRBJ2-2	CAWSVGAGGELFF	TGTGCCTGGAGTGTAGGGGCTGGGGGGGAGCTGTTTTTT
NA	TRBV30	NA	TRBJ2-3	CAWRASTDTQYF	TGTGCCTGGAGGGCTAGCACAGATACGCAGTATTTT
once	TRBV20-1	TRBD1	TRBJ1-2	CSASVVGTGGTTASGYTF	TGCAGTGCTAGTGTGGTTGGGACAGGGGGCACCACCGCGTCTGGCTACACCTTC
once	TRBV24-1	TRBD1	TRBJ1-2	CATRGQGHGYTF	TGTGCCACCAGAGGACAGGGACATGGCTACACCTTC
NA	TRBV19	NA	TRBJ1-1	CASSISYEAFF	TGTGCCAGTAGTATATCCTATGAAGCTTTCTTT
NA	TRBV28	NA	TRBJ2-6	CASSLYGGLNSGANVLTF	TGTGCCAGCAGTTTATACGGGGGACTGAACTCTGGGGCCAACGTCCTGACTTTC
NA	TRBV7-2	TRBD2	TRBJ2-5	CASSTGLAGGRETQYF	TGTGCCAGCAGCACGGGACTAGCGGGGGGCAGGGAGACCCAGTACTTC
NA	TRBV6-6	NA	TRBJ1-6	CASIVSGLSSPLHF	TGTGCCAGCATCGTGTCAGGGTTGAGTTCACCCCTCCACTTT
NA	TRBV9	TRBD1	TRBJ2-2	CASSLEGADTGELFF	TGTGCCAGCAGCCTCGAGGGGGCTGACACCGGGGAGCTGTTTTTT
few	TRBV7-9	NA	TRBJ1-2	CASSAQGLGGYGYTF	TGTGCCAGCAGCGCACAGGGCCTAGGTGGCTATGGCTACACCTTC
NA	TRBV7-2	NA	TRBJ2-1	CASSLSINEQFF	TGTGCCAGCAGCTTATCTATCAATGAGCAGTTCTTC
NA	TRBV30	NA	TRBJ1-3	CAWSTGIGNTIYF	TGTGCCTGGAGTACAGGAATTGGAAACACCATATATTTT